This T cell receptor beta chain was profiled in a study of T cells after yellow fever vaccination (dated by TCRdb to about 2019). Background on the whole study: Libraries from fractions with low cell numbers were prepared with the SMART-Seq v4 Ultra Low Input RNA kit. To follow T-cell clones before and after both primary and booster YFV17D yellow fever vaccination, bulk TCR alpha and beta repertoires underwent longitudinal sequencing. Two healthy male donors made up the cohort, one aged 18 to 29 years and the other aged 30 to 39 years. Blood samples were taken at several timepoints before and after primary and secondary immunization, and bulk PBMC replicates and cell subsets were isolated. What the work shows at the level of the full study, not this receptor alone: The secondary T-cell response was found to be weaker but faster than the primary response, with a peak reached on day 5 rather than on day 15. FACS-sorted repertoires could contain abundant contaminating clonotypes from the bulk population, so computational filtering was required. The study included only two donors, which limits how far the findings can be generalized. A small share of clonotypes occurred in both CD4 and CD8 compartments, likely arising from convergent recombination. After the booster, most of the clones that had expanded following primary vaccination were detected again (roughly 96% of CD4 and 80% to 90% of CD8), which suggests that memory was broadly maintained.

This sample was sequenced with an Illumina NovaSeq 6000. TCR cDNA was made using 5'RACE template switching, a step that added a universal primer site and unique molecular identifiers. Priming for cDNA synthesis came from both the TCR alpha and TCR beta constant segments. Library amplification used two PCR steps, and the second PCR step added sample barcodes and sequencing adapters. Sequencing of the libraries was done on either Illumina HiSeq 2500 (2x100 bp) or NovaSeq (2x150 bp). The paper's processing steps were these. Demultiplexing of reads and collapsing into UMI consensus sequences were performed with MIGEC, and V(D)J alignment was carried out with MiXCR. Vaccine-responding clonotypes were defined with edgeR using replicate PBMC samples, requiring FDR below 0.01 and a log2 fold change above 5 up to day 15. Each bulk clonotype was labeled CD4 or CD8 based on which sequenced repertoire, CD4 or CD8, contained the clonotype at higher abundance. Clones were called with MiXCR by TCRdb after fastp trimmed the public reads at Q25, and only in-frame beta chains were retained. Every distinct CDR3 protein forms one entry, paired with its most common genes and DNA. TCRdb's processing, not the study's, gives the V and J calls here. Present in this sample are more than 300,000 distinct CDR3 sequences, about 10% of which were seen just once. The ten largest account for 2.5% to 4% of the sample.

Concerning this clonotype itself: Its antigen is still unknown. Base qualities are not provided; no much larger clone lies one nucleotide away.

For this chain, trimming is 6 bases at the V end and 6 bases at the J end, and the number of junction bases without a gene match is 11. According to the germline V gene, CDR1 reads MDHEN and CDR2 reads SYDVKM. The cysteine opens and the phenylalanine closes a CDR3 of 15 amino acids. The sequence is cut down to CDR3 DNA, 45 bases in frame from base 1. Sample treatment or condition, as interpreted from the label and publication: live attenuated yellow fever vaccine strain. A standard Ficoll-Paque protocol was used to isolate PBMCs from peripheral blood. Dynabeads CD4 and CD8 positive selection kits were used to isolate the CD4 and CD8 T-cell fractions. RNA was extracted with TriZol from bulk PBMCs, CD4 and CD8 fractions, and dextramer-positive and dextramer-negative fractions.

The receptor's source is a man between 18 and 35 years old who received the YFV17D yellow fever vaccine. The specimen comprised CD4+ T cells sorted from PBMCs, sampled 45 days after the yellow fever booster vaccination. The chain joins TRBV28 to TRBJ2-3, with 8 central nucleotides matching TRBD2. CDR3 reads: CASSLGTSSADTQYF. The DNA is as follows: TGTGCCAGCAGCTTAGGGACTAGTAGTGCCGATACGCAGTATTTT.